The 27 T cell receptor beta chains presented below share a single source sample, sequenced in a study of human T cells and chemical hapten exposure. The time point was: pre-sensitization, week 0. As to treatment: therapeutic diphenylcyclopropenone sensitization with weekly scalp DPC. TCRdb re-called the RACE reads with MiXCR, one entry per CDR3 protein. The sample has under 70,000 distinct CDR3 sequences, about 11% seen once; the top ten hold 3.5% to 4.5%. The specimen was whole blood, collected in connection with sensitization to the hapten diphenylcyclopropenone (DPC). These receptors were obtained from a woman aged 35 to 49 with alopecia areata. Some clones in this sample may be carry-over from other donors' samples.

This clonotype occurred a few times. This chain uses TRBV6-2 or TRBV6-3 with TRBJ1-1, with D possibly matching TRBD1 (5 bases). This CDR3 is built from 14 residues. Germline lookup yields CDR1 MNHEY and CDR2 SVGEGT. V was trimmed by 6 bases and J by 4 bases, leaving 15 bases between them. CDR3: CASRTDPGTTEAFF. CDR3 nucleotide sequence: TGTGCCAGCAGAACGGACCCGGGGACCACTGAAGCTTTCTTT.

This clonotype was observed a handful of times. This chain uses TRBV29-1 with TRBJ2-7; D call uncertain. The V end was cut by 5 bases, the J end by 2 bases, with 16 bases between. CDR3 length: 14 residues. CDR1 is SQVTM and CDR2 is ANQGSEA in the germline V gene. CDR3 residues: CSVQVLTAAYEQYF. The CDR3 region has the DNA TGCAGCGTTCAGGTACTAACGGCGGCCTACGAGCAGTACTTC.

This clonotype was observed once. Being one base from a much bigger clone, this may be a read error. The chain carries TRBV19 and TRBJ1-5; D possibly corresponds to TRBD1 (5 bases). This CDR3 has 16 residues. The germline V gene encodes CDR1 LNHDA and CDR2 SQIVND (reference sequence). CDR3 sequence: CASRPRGGNSNQPRHF. As DNA, the CDR3 is TGTGCCAGTCGCCCGAGGGGAGGAAATAGCAATCAGCCCCGGCATTTT.

This clonotype was counted a few times. This chain links TRBV19 with TRBJ2-7, with a weak D call TRBD1 (5 bases). The CDR3 has 13 residues. The V end was cut by 7 bases, the J end by 6 bases, with 16 bases between. CDR1 is LNHDA and CDR2 is SQIVND in the germline V gene (reference sequence). The CDR3, as DNA: TGTGCCAGTACCCTCGGGCAGGGTGGCGAGCAGTACTTC. Its translation is CASTLGQGGEQYF.

This clonotype showed up many times. V is TRBV6-2 or TRBV6-3 and J is TRBJ1-1; D remains ambiguous. Trimming cost V 6 bases and J 4 bases, with 12 bases left between them. Germline lookup yields CDR1 MNHEY and CDR2 SVGEGT. The CDR3 sequence is 13 residues long. CDR3 sequence reads: CASRLRGGTEAFF. DNA of the CDR3: TGTGCCAGCAGACTCCGCGGCGGCACTGAAGCTTTCTTT.

This clonotype was counted ten times or more. V and J are TRBV18 and TRBJ1-1, with D hard to call. The germline V and J ends were trimmed by 6 bases and 0 bases, with 11 bases remaining between them. Germline loops: CDR1 KGHSH, CDR2 LQKENI. The CDR3 length is 14 residues. CDR3 sequence: CASSRGRLNTEAFF. The CDR3 DNA sequence: TGTGCCAGCTCCCGCGGACGGCTGAACACTGAAGCTTTCTTT.

This clonotype has more than one count but fewer than ten. The CDR3 DNA reads TGCAGCGTTGGAGCGGGAAATCAGCCCCAGCATTTT. Its translation is CSVGAGNQPQHF. The J gene is TRBJ1-5, the V gene TRBV29-1; unclear D gene. The V gene lost 4 bases and the J gene lost 4 bases, with 8 bases spanning the gap. CDR1 and CDR2 from the germline V gene are SQVTM and ANQGSEA. The CDR3 consists of 12 residues.

CDR3 residues: CSARDHGQDTGELFF. CDR3 nucleotides: TGCAGTGCTAGAGATCACGGACAGGACACCGGGGAGCTGTTTTTT. This sequence joins TRBV20-1 and TRBJ2-2, with 7 bases matching TRBD1. Per the germline V gene, CDR1 is DFQATT and CDR2 is SNEGSKA (reference sequence). J gave up 3 bases and V 0 bases, and 4 bases lay outside the gene matches. This CDR3 has 15 amino acids.

The sample holds a few counts of this clonotype. The chain combines TRBV4-3 with TRBJ1-3, with D maybe TRBD1 (5 bases). Germline V gene lookup returns CDR1 LGHNA and CDR2 YSLEER. The CDR3 has 15 amino acids. Trimming stripped 2 bases from V and 2 bases from J, with 10 bases between. CDR3 DNA: TGCGCCAGCAGCCAAAGCAGGGAACCTGGAAACACCATATATTTT. Translated: CASSQSREPGNTIYF.

The table lists this clonotype with many counts. This chain joins TRBV10-2 and TRBJ2-1, with 12 bases identical to TRBD2. CDR1 WSHSY and CDR2 SAAADI come from the germline V gene. V lost 6 bases to trimming and J lost 6 bases; unmatched junction nucleotides: 9. This CDR3 has 16 residues. Written as DNA, the CDR3 is TGCGCCAGCAGCGAAACCCCACTAGCGGGAGGCAATGAGCAGTTCTTC. Protein sequence: CASSETPLAGGNEQFF.

This clonotype turned up a few times. The chain couples TRBV5-4 to TRBJ2-4; TRBD2 matches 8 bases. CDR3 length equals 16 residues. Germline trimming cut 4 bases from V and 0 bases from J; bases unmatched to any gene: 6. The V gene's germline CDR1 is SGHNT and CDR2 YYREEE (reference sequence). CDR3: CASSPGGSLAKNIQYF. The CDR3 DNA sequence: TGTGCCAGCAGCCCGGGGGGGTCCCTAGCCAAAAACATTCAGTACTTC. Complete variable domain (other parts from reference TRBV5-4 and TRBJ2-4): ETGVTQSPTHLIKTRGQQVTLRCSSQSGHNTVSWYQQALGQGPQFIFQYYREEENGRGNFPPRFSGLQFPNYSSELNVNALELDDSALYLCASSPGGSLAKNIQYFGAGTRLSVL.

For this clonotype: A much larger clone differs by one base, so this may be a read error. The rearrangement links TRBV28 to TRBJ2-7; unclear D gene. CDR3 length: 14 amino acids. The ends were cut back, 6 bases at V and 4 bases at J, with 16 bases in the middle. Per the germline V gene, CDR1 is MDHEN and CDR2 is SYDVKM. CDR3 DNA: TGTGCCAGCAGCCCCCGTGACGGGCTGTACGAGCAGTACTTC. Its translation is CASSPRDGLYEQYF.

At least ten counts were recorded for this clonotype. The V and J genes are TRBV7-2 and TRBJ2-1, with 9 bases lining up with TRBD2. CDR3 length equals 13 residues. V was pared by 7 bases and J by 7 bases, with 5 bases of the junction left unmatched. Germline lookup yields CDR1 SGHTA and CDR2 FQGNSA. In DNA form, the CDR3 reads TGTGCCAGCAATCTAGCGGGGTTTAATGAGCAGTTCTTC. It translates to CASNLAGFNEQFF.

CDR3 sequence (DNA): TGTGCCAGCACCCCCCGGGACTCCTCGGATCCACCCCTCCACTTT. It codes for CASTPRDSSDPPLHF. The gene calls are TRBV7-8 and TRBJ1-6, with D possibly being TRBD1 (5 bases). The V end lost 7 bases, the J end lost 11 bases, and 21 bases lay between the germline ends. From germline, CDR1 is SGHVS and CDR2 FQNEAQ. The CDR3 is 15 amino acids.

CDR3 nucleotide sequence: TGTGCCAGCAGTTCCCCGCTAAGGGCCAAAAACATTCAGTACTTC. It translates to CASSSPLRAKNIQYF. The chain uses TRBV27 and TRBJ2-4; the D is unclear. The CDR3 runs to 15 residues. Germline V CDR1 and CDR2: MNHEY, SMNVEV (reference sequence). The V end lost 4 bases, the J end lost 1 base, and 11 bases lay between the germline ends.

This clonotype was observed a handful of times. The chain combines TRBV27 with TRBJ1-1; tentatively, D is TRBD1 (5 bases). Trimming removed 3 bases from V and 1 base from J, with 9 bases in between. CDR3 size: 14 residues. Germline CDR1 reads MNHEY; CDR2 reads SMNVEV (reference sequence). CDR3 in DNA: TGTGCCAGCAGTTTTAAAACAGGGAACACTGAAGCTTTCTTT. Translated, it gives CASSFKTGNTEAFF.

This clonotype came up a few times. This chain joins TRBV14 and TRBJ2-2; D call uncertain. This CDR3 contains 20 residues. Trimming cost V 0 bases and J 4 bases, with 24 bases left between them. Germline V gives CDR1 SGHDN, CDR2 FVKESK. CDR3 nucleotide sequence: TGTGCCAGCAGCCAAGATATCGCCTACAAGGCACCGATGCTCACCGGGGAGCTGTTTTTT. Translation: CASSQDIAYKAPMLTGELFF.

The J gene is TRBJ1-2, the V gene TRBV12-3 or TRBV12-4, with 8 bases that match TRBD1. This CDR3 is 15 amino acids long. The V segment lost 4 bases and the J segment 2 bases; nucleotides outside the gene matches: 6. DNA of the CDR3: TGTGCCAGCAGTTCCCCGACAGGGGCAAACTATGGCTACACCTTC. It codes for CASSSPTGANYGYTF.

The table lists this clonotype with many counts. This chain connects TRBV25-1 to TRBJ1-2; tentative D call: TRBD1 (6 bases). Germline values: CDR1 MGHDK, CDR2 SYGVNS. V lost 3 bases and J lost 6, with 8 bases in between. The CDR3 has 12 amino acids. DNA for the CDR3: TGTGCCAGCAGTGATAGGGGGGATGGCTACACCTTC. As protein: CASSDRGDGYTF.

This clonotype appeared a few times. The chain uses TRBV7-3 and TRBJ1-1, with no clear D. The length of the CDR3 is 13 residues. Per the germline V gene, CDR1 is SGHTA and CDR2 is FQGTGA. The V end was cut by 6 bases, the J end by 6 bases, with 14 bases between. This CDR3 reads CASSASLFAEAFF. The CDR3 nucleotides read TGTGCCAGCAGTGCAAGTCTTTTTGCTGAAGCTTTCTTT.

This clonotype appeared many times. This rearrangement joins TRBV6-5 to TRBJ2-3; 9 bases fit TRBD1. CDR1 is MNHEY, CDR2 SVGAGI, per germline. The CDR3 totals 16 residues. J was trimmed by 2 bases and V by 4 bases; bases with no gene match: 7. CDR3 DNA: TGTGCCAGCAGTTCCACGGACAGGGGACTCACAGATACGCAGTATTTT. Translated: CASSSTDRGLTDTQYF.

The rearrangement joins TRBV18 to TRBJ2-7; D unresolved. The CDR3 runs to 13 residues. Germline CDR1 and CDR2: KGHSH and LQKENI. Trimming removed 2 bases from V and 5 bases from J, with 10 bases in between. The CDR3 reads CASSPGDHHEQYF. The CDR3 DNA follows: TGTGCCAGCTCACCAGGGGATCACCACGAGCAGTACTTC.

This clonotype was detected only a few times. The gene calls are TRBV28 and TRBJ2-3; 14 nucleotides match TRBD2. The CDR3 totals 18 residues. Trimming cost V 4 bases and J 4 bases; bases outside gene matches: 10. Germline V CDR1 and CDR2: MDHEN, SYDVKM. This CDR3 is CASSSPPGLAGDADTQYF. The CDR3 DNA sequence: TGTGCCAGCAGTTCGCCCCCGGGACTAGCGGGAGACGCAGATACGCAGTATTTT.

This chain uses TRBV27 with TRBJ1-2; TRBD1 aligns across 12 bases. Germline trimming cut 5 bases from V and 8 bases from J; bases unmatched to any gene: 3. The CDR3 length is 13 residues. CDR1 and CDR2 (germline): MNHEY, SMNVEV (reference sequence). The CDR3 region has the DNA TGTGCCAGCAGTCCGGGACAGGGGGCCGGCTACACCTTC. As protein: CASSPGQGAGYTF.

Written as DNA, the CDR3 is TGTGCCAGTAGTATGAGTAGGAACCCCTACAATGAGCAGTTCTTC. Its translation: CASSMSRNPYNEQFF. This chain links TRBV19 with TRBJ2-1, with D unresolved. The CDR3 has 15 amino acids. Germline V gene lookup returns CDR1 LNHDA and CDR2 SQIVND (reference sequence). V dropped 3 bases and J dropped 2 bases, with 11 bases sitting between them.

The chain employs TRBV14 and TRBJ2-2; the match to TRBD2 covers 9 bases. Germline V CDR1 and CDR2: SGHDN, FVKESK. Trimming took 1 base from V and 3 from J; bases not matched to a gene: 9. The CDR3 has 18 residues. The CDR3 nucleotides are TGTGCCAGCAGCCAAGCGAGCGGGCTAGCGGGACACACCGGGGAGCTGTTTTTT. Protein sequence: CASSQASGLAGHTGELFF.

This clonotype was recorded a few times. The rearrangement links TRBV6-5 to TRBJ2-7, with 8 bases identical to TRBD1. This CDR3 is 15 amino acids long. Germline values: CDR1 MNHEY, CDR2 SVGAGI. J gave up 1 base and V 4 bases, and 6 bases lay outside the gene matches. The CDR3 spells CASSSRTGFSYEQYF. DNA for the CDR3: TGTGCCAGCAGTTCCAGGACAGGGTTTTCCTACGAGCAGTACTTC.